This TCR beta chain was found in a study of OX40 agonist ivuxolimab in advanced cancers. Study as a whole: Patients received intravenous ivuxolimab every 2 weeks at 0.01 to 10 mg/kg. Hepatocellular carcinoma, melanoma, renal cell or head and neck cancer was diagnosed in the dose-escalation patients. The study reported partial responses in three patients: one hepatocellular carcinoma, two cutaneous melanoma.

The germline CDR1 and CDR2 sequences are LNHDA and SQIVND (reference sequence). V gave up 1 base and J gave up 6 bases, with 10 bases separating them. This CDR3 has 14 residues. Libraries were prepared by immunoSEQ multiplex PCR; TCRdb keeps only in-frame clonotypes and omits some of them. Of more than 35,000 clones in the sample, 75% to 90% are singletons; the top ten hold under 7%. The input for sequencing was CD4+ or CD8+ T cells sorted from blood, taken in a trial of the OX40 agonist ivuxolimab. The receptor was isolated from an adult with an advanced solid tumor such as melanoma, head and neck, liver or kidney cancer. This rearrangement joins TRBV19 to TRBJ2-1; D is ambiguous. The CDR3 bases are TGTGCCAGTAGTATAGGGGTGGGCAGCAATGAGCAGTTCTTC. It yields the protein CASSIGVGSNEQFF.